The clone carrying this TCR beta chain has more than one count but fewer than ten. An end of the junction does not agree with germline; a read error may underlie this. This specimen belongs to a study of blood T cell repertoires in COVID-19. Study background: COVID-19 samples from acute and convalescent phases originated in the United States, Italy and Spain. T cells, B-cell-depleted T cells, or PBMCs supplied cDNA or gDNA.

CDR1 and CDR2 from the germline V gene are SGHTA and FQGTGA. The CDR3 is made up of 13 amino acids. Under the authors' procedure: The authors estimated nucleated cell counts from reference gene primer amplification. Profiling relied on immunoSEQ multiplex PCR, and the TCRdb table lists in-frame clones only, not all of them. V and J calls and clone size are copied from that table; D and trimming were computed from the DNA. The table shows 200,000 to 250,000 clones, with roughly 80% occurring only once. The sequence was collected from a woman aged 60-75 years who had recovered from COVID-19. The sample was peripheral blood. The J gene is TRBJ2-7, the V gene TRBV7-3, with a possible D match to TRBD1 (6 bases). This CDR3 is CASSLTQGYEQYF. The CDR3 DNA follows: TGTGCCAGCAGCCTAACCCAGGGGTACGAGCAGTACTTC.